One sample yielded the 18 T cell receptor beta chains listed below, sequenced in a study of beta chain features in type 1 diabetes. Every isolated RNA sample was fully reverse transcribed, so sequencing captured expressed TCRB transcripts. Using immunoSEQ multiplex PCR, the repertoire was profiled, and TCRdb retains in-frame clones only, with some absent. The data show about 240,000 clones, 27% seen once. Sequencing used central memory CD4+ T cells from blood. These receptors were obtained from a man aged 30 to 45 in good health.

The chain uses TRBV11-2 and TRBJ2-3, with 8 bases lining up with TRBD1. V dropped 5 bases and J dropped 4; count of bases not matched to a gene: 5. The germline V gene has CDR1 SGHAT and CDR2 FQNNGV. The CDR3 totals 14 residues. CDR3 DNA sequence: TGTGCCAGCAGCCCTGGGGGACAGGCAGATACGCAGTATTTT. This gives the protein CASSPGGQADTQYF.

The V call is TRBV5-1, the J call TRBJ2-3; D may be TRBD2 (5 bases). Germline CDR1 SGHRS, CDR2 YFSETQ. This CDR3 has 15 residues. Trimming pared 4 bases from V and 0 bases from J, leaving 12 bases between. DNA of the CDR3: TGCGCCAGCAGCGGCTGGGCGGGTAGCACAGATACGCAGTATTTT. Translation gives CASSGWAGSTDTQYF.

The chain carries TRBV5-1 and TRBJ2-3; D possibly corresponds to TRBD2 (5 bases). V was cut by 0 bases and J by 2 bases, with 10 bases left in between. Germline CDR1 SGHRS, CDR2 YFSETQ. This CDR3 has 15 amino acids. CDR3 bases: TGCGCCAGCAGCTTGGGGGCGGGTCCCACAGATACGCAGTATTTT. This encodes CASSLGAGPTDTQYF.

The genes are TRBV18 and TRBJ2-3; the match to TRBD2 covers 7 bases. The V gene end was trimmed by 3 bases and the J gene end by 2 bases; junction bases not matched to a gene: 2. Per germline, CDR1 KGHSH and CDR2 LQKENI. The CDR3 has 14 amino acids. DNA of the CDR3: TGTGCCAGCTCACCTAAGCGGGACACAGATACGCAGTATTTT. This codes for CASSPKRDTDTQYF. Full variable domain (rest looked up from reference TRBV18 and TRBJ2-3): NAGVMQNPRHLVRRRGQEARLRCSPMKGHSHVYWYRQLPEEGLKFMVYLQKENIIDESGMPKERFSAEFPKEGPSILRIQQVVRGDSAAYFCASSPKRDTDTQYFGPGTRLTVL.

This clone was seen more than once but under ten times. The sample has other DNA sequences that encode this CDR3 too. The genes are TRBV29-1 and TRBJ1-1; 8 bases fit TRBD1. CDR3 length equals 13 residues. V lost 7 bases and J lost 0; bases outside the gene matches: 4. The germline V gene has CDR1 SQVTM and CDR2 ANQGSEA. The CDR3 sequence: CSARQGMNTEAFF. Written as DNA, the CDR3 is TGCAGCGCAAGACAGGGGATGAACACTGAAGCTTTCTTT.

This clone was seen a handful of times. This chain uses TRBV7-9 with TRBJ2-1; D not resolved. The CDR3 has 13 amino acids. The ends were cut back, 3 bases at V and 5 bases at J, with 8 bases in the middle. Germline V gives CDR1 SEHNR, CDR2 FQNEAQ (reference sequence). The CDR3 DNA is TGTGCCAGCAGCTTCGGACGAGACAATGAGCAGTTCTTC. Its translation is CASSFGRDNEQFF.

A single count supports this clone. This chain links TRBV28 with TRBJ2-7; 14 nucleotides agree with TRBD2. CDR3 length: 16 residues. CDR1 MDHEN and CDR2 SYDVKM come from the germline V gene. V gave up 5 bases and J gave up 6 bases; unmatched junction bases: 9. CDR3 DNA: TGTGCCAGCAGTACTTCCGGGACTAGCGGGAGCCGCGAGCAGTACTTC. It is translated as CASSTSGTSGSREQYF.

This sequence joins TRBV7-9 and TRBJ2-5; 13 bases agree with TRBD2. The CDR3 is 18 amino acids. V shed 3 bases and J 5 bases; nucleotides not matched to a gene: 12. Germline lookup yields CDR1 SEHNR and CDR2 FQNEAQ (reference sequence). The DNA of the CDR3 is TGTGCCAGCAGCTTTTCACGACTAGCGGGGGGTGAGCTGGAGACCCAGTACTTC. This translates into CASSFSRLAGGELETQYF.

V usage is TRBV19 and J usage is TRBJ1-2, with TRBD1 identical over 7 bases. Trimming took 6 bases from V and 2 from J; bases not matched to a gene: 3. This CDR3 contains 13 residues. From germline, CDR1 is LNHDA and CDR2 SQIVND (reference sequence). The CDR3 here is CASRMTGNYGYTF. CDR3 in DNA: TGTGCCAGTAGGATGACAGGGAACTATGGCTACACCTTC.

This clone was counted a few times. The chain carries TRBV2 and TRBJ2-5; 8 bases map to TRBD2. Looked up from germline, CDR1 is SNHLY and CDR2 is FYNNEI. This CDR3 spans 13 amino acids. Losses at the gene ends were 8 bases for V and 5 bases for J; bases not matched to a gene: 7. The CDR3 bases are TGTGCCAGCGGAGGACTAGCACGGGAGACCCAGTACTTC. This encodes CASGGLARETQYF.

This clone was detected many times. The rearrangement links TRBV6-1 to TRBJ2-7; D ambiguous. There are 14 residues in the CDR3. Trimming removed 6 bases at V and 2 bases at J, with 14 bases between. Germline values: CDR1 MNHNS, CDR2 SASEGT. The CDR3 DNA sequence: TGTGCCAGCAGCGACTCCCCCGGCCCCTACGAGCAGTACTTC. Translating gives CASSDSPGPYEQYF.

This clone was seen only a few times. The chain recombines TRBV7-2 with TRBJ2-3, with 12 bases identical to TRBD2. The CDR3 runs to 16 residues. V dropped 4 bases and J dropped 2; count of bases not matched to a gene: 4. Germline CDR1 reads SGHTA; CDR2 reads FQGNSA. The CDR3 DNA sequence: TGTGCCAGCAGCTCACTAGCGGGGGGCCTCACAGATACGCAGTATTTT. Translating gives CASSSLAGGLTDTQYF.

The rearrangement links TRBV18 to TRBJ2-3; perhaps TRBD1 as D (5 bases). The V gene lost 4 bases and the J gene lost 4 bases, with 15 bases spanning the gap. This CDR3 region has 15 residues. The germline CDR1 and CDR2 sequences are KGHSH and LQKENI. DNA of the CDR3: TGTGCCAGCTCACGGACATCGGGTGGAGCAGATACGCAGTATTTT. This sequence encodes CASSRTSGGADTQYF.

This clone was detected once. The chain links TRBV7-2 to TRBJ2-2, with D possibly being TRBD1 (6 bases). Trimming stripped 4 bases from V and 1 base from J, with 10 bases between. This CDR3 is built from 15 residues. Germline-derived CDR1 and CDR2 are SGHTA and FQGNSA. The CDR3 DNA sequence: TGTGCCAGCAGCTCCTACAGGGTGAACACCGGGGAGCTGTTTTTT. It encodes CASSSYRVNTGELFF.

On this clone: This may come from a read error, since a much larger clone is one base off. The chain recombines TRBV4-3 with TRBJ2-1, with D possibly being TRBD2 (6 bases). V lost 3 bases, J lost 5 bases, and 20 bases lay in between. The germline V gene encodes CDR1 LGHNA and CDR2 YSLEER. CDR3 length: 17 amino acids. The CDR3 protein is CASSHGSTRGAHNEQFF. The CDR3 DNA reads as TGCGCCAGCAGCCATGGCTCCACTCGCGGGGCCCACAATGAGCAGTTCTTC.

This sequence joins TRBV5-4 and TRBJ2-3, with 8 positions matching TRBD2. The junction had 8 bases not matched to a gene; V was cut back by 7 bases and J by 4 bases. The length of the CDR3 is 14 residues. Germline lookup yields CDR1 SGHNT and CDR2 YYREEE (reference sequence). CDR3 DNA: TGTGCCAGCTCCAATAGCGGGGCGGCAGATACGCAGTATTTT. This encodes CASSNSGAADTQYF.

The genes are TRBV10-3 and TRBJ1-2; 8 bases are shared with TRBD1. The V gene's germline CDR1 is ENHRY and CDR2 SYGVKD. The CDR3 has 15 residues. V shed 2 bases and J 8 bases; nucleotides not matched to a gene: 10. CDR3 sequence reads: CAISEGTGGRRGYTF. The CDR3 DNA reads TGTGCCATCAGTGAGGGGACAGGCGGGCGAAGGGGCTACACCTTC.

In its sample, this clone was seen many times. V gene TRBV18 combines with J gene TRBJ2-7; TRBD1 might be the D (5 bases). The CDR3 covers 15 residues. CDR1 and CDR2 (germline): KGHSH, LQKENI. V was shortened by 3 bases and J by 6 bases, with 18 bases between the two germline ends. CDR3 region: CASSPIGQGIAEQYF. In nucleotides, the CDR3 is TGTGCCAGCTCACCGATTGGGCAGGGAATAGCCGAGCAGTACTTC.